Below, 22 T cell receptor beta chains from the same sample are listed, as sequenced in a study of blood T cells in healthy people across ages. A second roughly 6 to 12 cycle PCR used barcoded and J-beta primers. In TCRdb, the 5' RACE reads were re-called with MiXCR into one record per CDR3 protein. The profile shows 910,000 or so distinct CDR3 sequences, just over 50% of them singletons. Sequenced sample: blood. These receptors all stem from a woman in her sixties or seventies in good health.

J is TRBJ2-4 and V is TRBV29-1; TRBD2 is a possible D gene (5 bases). V shed 4 bases and J shed 12 bases, with 16 bases lying between them. The germline V gene encodes CDR1 SQVTM and CDR2 ANQGSEA. This CDR3 spans 12 amino acids. In nucleotides, the CDR3 is TGCAGCGTTGTGCTTGGTGGGAGCAGTCAGTACTTC. It translates to CSVVLGGSSQYF.

This chain joins TRBV20-1 and TRBJ2-1; D is perhaps TRBD1 or TRBD2 (5 bases each). The CDR3 extends over 15 amino acids. V was trimmed by 5 bases and J by 10 bases, leaving 24 bases between them. CDR1 DFQATT and CDR2 SNEGSKA come from the germline V gene (reference sequence). The CDR3 sequence: CSACRDLAAQGEQFF. The CDR3 DNA reads TGCAGTGCTTGCCGGGACCTAGCAGCACAAGGGGAGCAGTTCTTC.

This chain links TRBV4-2 with TRBJ1-5; possibly TRBD1 for D (6 bases). CDR3 length: 16 residues. Germline lookup yields CDR1 LGHNA and CDR2 YNFKEQ. V shed 6 bases and J shed 0 bases, with 15 bases lying between them. CDR3 nucleotide sequence: TGTGCCAGCAGTCTGGAGGGGGGGTATAGCAATCAGCCCCAGCATTTT. As protein: CASSLEGGYSNQPQHF.

The rearrangement joins TRBV20-1 to TRBJ2-1; perhaps TRBD2 as D (5 bases). Deletions cut 0 bases from V and 7 bases from J, with 16 bases between. The germline V gene encodes CDR1 DFQATT and CDR2 SNEGSKA (reference sequence). This CDR3 has 15 residues. Here the CDR3 DNA reads TGCAGTGCTAGAGATCTCGCGGGTCCTAGGAATGAGCAGTTCTTC. It is translated as CSARDLAGPRNEQFF.

J is TRBJ2-7 and V is TRBV7-9; D ambiguous. The CDR3 totals 13 residues. With 7 bases removed from V and 7 bases from J, the gap between germline ends came to 17 bases. CDR1 and CDR2 from the germline V gene are SEHNR and FQNEAQ (reference sequence). The CDR3 sequence: CASTVVLYNEQYF. CDR3 coding DNA: TGTGCCAGCACCGTTGTTCTTTACAATGAGCAGTACTTC.

The CDR3 loop is CASSLTLAGAFF. The CDR3 DNA follows: TGTGCCAGCAGTTTAACCTTAGCGGGAGCTTTCTTT. The chain recombines TRBV12-3 or TRBV12-4 with TRBJ1-1; D remains unclear. V lost 2 bases and J lost 10, with 11 bases in between. There are 12 residues in the CDR3.

V usage is TRBV6-6 and J usage is TRBJ2-5; D is unclear. The CDR3 extends over 16 amino acids. With 4 bases removed from V and 1 base from J, the gap between germline ends came to 16 bases. Germline CDR1 reads MNHNY; CDR2 reads SVGAGI (reference sequence). Here the CDR3 reads CASSFLDTYSQETQYF. DNA for the CDR3: TGTGCCAGCAGTTTCCTCGACACCTACTCCCAAGAGACCCAGTACTTC.

The chain uses TRBV15 and TRBJ2-1; TRBD2 might be the D (5 bases). V was trimmed by 1 base and J by 9 bases, leaving 16 bases between them. The germline CDR1 and CDR2 sequences are LNHNV and YYDKDF (reference sequence). The CDR3 sequence is 15 residues long. Here the CDR3 DNA reads TGTGCCACCAGCAGAGCGCGAGAGGGTATTTCTGAGCAGTTCTTC. This sequence encodes CATSRAREGISEQFF.

This chain joins TRBV29-1 and TRBJ2-3; a weak D match, TRBD1 (5 bases). Germline CDR1 is SQVTM and CDR2 is ANQGSEA. The CDR3 contains 14 residues. Trimming removed 4 bases at V and 4 bases at J, with 15 bases between. CDR3 nucleotides: TGCAGCGTTGCGGTACAGGAAATCTCAGATACGCAGTATTTT. Its protein is CSVAVQEISDTQYF.

This rearrangement joins TRBV7-2 to TRBJ1-2; D perhaps matches TRBD1 (5 bases). The CDR3 loop spans 14 amino acids. The ends were cut back, 2 bases at V and 4 bases at J, with 11 bases in the middle. Germline V gene data show CDR1 as SGHTA and CDR2 as FQGNSA. The CDR3 protein is CASSLRTTGYGYTF. DNA for the CDR3: TGTGCCAGCAGCTTAAGAACAACAGGCTATGGCTACACCTTC.

V is TRBV6-1 and J is TRBJ2-1; 8 bases are a match to TRBD2. The CDR3 has 14 residues. The V gene's germline CDR1 is MNHNS and CDR2 SASEGT. Germline trimming cut 3 bases from V and 8 bases from J; bases unmatched to any gene: 6. The DNA for the CDR3 is TGTGCCAGCAGTGACCTAGGGACTAGATATGAGCAGTTCTTC. Amino acids: CASSDLGTRYEQFF.

This clonotype appeared a single time. J is TRBJ1-1 and V is TRBV20-1, with 7 bases that match TRBD1. Germline V gene lookup returns CDR1 DFQATT and CDR2 SNEGSKA (reference sequence). This CDR3 contains 16 residues. V was clipped by 0 bases and J by 0 bases; unmatched bases: 7. The CDR3 nucleotides are TGCAGTGCTAGAGATTACAGGGGCTTCGTGAACACTGAAGCTTTCTTT. Its translation: CSARDYRGFVNTEAFF.

This rearrangement joins TRBV12-3 or TRBV12-4 to TRBJ1-1; 8 bases match TRBD1. The CDR3 consists of 15 residues. Losses at the gene ends were 5 bases for V and 4 bases for J; bases not matched to a gene: 9. In DNA, the CDR3 is TGTGCCAGCAGTATATACAGGGGGGTCGGCACTGAAGCTTTCTTT. It is translated as CASSIYRGVGTEAFF.

This clonotype was observed a handful of times. In nucleotides, the CDR3 is TGTGCCAGCCACAGGGAAAGGGACATTCAGTACTTC. Amino acid sequence: CASHRERDIQYF. The chain carries TRBV2 and TRBJ2-4, with D perhaps TRBD1 (6 bases). This CDR3 has 12 residues. The germline gives CDR1 SNHLY, CDR2 FYNNEI. Deletions cut 8 bases from V and 8 bases from J, with 13 bases between.

This clonotype has a handful of counts. This chain uses TRBV5-5 with TRBJ1-4; 8 nucleotides align to TRBD1. The CDR3 spans 14 residues. Germline assignment: CDR1 SGHKS and CDR2 YYEKEE (reference sequence). V dropped 4 bases and J dropped 8; count of bases not matched to a gene: 7. The CDR3 DNA follows: TGTGCCAGCAGCGGCTCCGGGACAGGCGAAAAACTGTTTTTT. Protein: CASSGSGTGEKLFF.

The V and J genes are TRBV6-5 and TRBJ2-6; the D call may be TRBD1 or TRBD2 (5 bases each). The CDR3 runs to 15 residues. With 8 bases removed from V and 0 bases from J, the gap between germline ends came to 11 bases. Looked up from germline, CDR1 is MNHEY and CDR2 is SVGAGI. The CDR3: CASGGRDSGANVLTF. The DNA for the CDR3 is TGTGCCAGCGGGGGACGGGACTCTGGGGCCAACGTCCTGACTTTC.

The rearrangement links TRBV3-1 to TRBJ2-1; D perhaps matches TRBD2 (5 bases). V lost 8 bases and J lost 5, with 13 bases in between. The CDR3 covers 13 residues. Germline-derived CDR1 and CDR2 are LGHDT and YNNKEL (reference sequence). The CDR3 DNA reads TGTGCCAGCGGCCCTCGGGGAAACAATGAGCAGTTCTTC. Residues: CASGPRGNNEQFF.

The chain employs TRBV10-3 and TRBJ2-5; 8 positions agree with TRBD2. V lost 2 bases to trimming and J lost 4 bases; unmatched junction nucleotides: 6. Germline V gives CDR1 ENHRY, CDR2 SYGVKD. The CDR3 loop spans 15 amino acids. The CDR3 reads CAISEEGGRRETQYF. The CDR3 nucleotides read TGTGCCATCAGTGAGGAGGGCGGGAGGAGAGAGACCCAGTACTTC.

The chain uses TRBV28 and TRBJ2-7; a weak D match, TRBD1 (6 bases). The CDR3 consists of 14 residues. The germline V gene has CDR1 MDHEN and CDR2 SYDVKM. The V end lost 2 bases, the J end lost 9 bases, and 17 bases lay between the germline ends. The CDR3 region is CASSLGRGTIWQYF. DNA for the CDR3: TGTGCCAGCAGTTTAGGCCGAGGGACAATCTGGCAGTACTTC. Based on the CDR3 plus reference TRBV28 and TRBJ2-7, the full variable domain is DVKVTQSSRYLVKRTGEKVFLECVQDMDHENMFWYRQDPGLGLRLIYFSYDVKMKEKGDIPEGYSVSREKKERFSLILESASTNQTSMYLCASSLGRGTIWQYFGPGTRLTVT.

The table lists this clonotype with a few counts. This chain links TRBV5-1 with TRBJ2-7, with D tentatively TRBD1 (5 bases). Looked up from germline, CDR1 is SGHRS and CDR2 is YFSETQ. The CDR3 has 16 amino acids. Trimming stripped 4 bases from V and 1 base from J, with 18 bases between. DNA of the CDR3: TGCGCCAGCAGCCTGGAACAGGTTAAATCTTCCTACGAGCAGTACTTC. It translates to CASSLEQVKSSYEQYF.

This sequence joins TRBV5-5 and TRBJ1-5, with D possibly TRBD1 on 6 matching bases. Germline V gene data show CDR1 as SGHKS and CDR2 as YYEKEE (reference sequence). V was cut by 2 bases and J by 5 bases, with 17 bases left in between. The CDR3 runs 16 residues. CDR3 residues: CASSLRLTGFDQPQHF. The CDR3, as DNA: TGTGCCAGCAGCTTACGATTAACAGGGTTCGATCAGCCCCAGCATTTT.

The CDR3 sequence: CASSLPQREVNGNEQFF. The CDR3 DNA sequence: TGTGCCAGCAGCCTCCCCCAGCGGGAGGTAAATGGCAATGAGCAGTTCTTC. This sequence joins TRBV11-2 and TRBJ2-1; TRBD2 matches 9 bases. Germline loops: CDR1 SGHAT, CDR2 FQNNGV. Unmatched junction bases numbered 14, after V lost 5 bases and J lost 6 bases. The CDR3 has 17 residues.